This passage covers 30 T cell receptor beta chains from one sample sequenced in a study of regulatory T cells in long-lasting Graves disease. In building TCR beta libraries, iRepertoire HTBI primers were used together with Arm-PCR of CDR3 regions. TCRdb redid the calling of the multiplex PCR reads with MiXCR, one entry per CDR3 protein. This repertoire shows approximately 350,000 distinct CDR3 sequences, roughly 17% found once; its top ten account for around 20%. The time point: newly diagnosed GD, antithyroid drugs for less than 3 months. After RNA was extracted from PBMCs, the TCR library was made from it. These data are also associated with another study on T cells in Graves' hyperthyroidism and ophthalmopathy.

The sequencing used peripheral blood mononuclear cells (PBMCs), collected at new diagnosis, from a patient treated with antithyroid drugs. Receptors were obtained from a woman under 30 with Graves disease.

The rearrangement links TRBV20-1 to TRBJ1-2, with D unclear. Germline V gene sequence: CDR1 DFQATT, CDR2 SNEGSKA (reference sequence). Between the trimmed V and J ends, which lost 5 bases and 0 bases, there was a span of 16 bases. The length of the CDR3 is 15 residues. CDR3: CSASVEAGSNYGYTF. The CDR3, as DNA: TGCAGTGCTTCGGTCGAGGCAGGATCTAACTATGGCTACACCTTC.

The chain carries TRBV6-2 or TRBV6-3 and TRBJ2-3; 12 positions agree with TRBD2. The V gene's germline CDR1 is MNHEY and CDR2 SVGEGT. The CDR3 sequence is 17 residues long. J gave up 3 bases and V 3 bases, and 7 bases lay outside the gene matches. Written as DNA, the CDR3 is TGTGCCAGCAGTTATCTAGCGGGGGGGCCGAGGACAGATACGCAGTATTTT. Protein: CASSYLAGGPRTDTQYF.

This clonotype was detected ten times or more. This sequence joins TRBV9 and TRBJ2-1; the D gene is possibly TRBD2 (6 bases). Germline lookup yields CDR1 SGDLS and CDR2 YYNGEE. With 0 bases removed from V and 5 bases from J, the gap between germline ends came to 12 bases. The CDR3 is 15 residues long. The CDR3 protein is CASSVEGGANNEQFF. CDR3 in DNA: TGTGCCAGCAGCGTAGAGGGAGGAGCCAACAATGAGCAGTTCTTC.

This clonotype was observed at least ten times. The chain joins TRBV11-1 to TRBJ2-7; D not certain. With 5 bases removed from V and 12 bases from J, the gap between germline ends came to 11 bases. Per germline, CDR1 SGHAT and CDR2 FQDESV (reference sequence). This CDR3 region has 10 residues. The CDR3 nucleotides read TGTGCCAGCAGCAATGAGGTGCTGTACTTC. Its protein is CASSNEVLYF. The whole variable domain, remainder taken from reference TRBV11-1 and TRBJ2-7, is EAEVAQSPRYKITEKSQAVAFWCDPISGHATLYWYRQILGQGPELLVQFQDESVVDDSQLPKDRFSAERLKGVDSTLKIQPAELGDSAMYLCASSNEVLYFGPGTRLTVT.

This clonotype was recorded at least ten times. In DNA, the CDR3 is TGTGCCAGCAAAGGCAGGGGTTTAGAGACCCAGTACTTC. It yields the protein CASKGRGLETQYF. The chain uses TRBV7-2 and TRBJ2-5; perhaps TRBD1 as D (6 bases). Germline CDR1 and CDR2: SGHTA and FQGNSA. The CDR3 runs to 13 residues. The V and J ends lost 7 bases and 4 bases respectively, with 13 bases between them. Using reference TRBV7-2 and TRBJ2-5 for the parts outside the CDR3, the full variable domain is GAGVSQSPSNKVTEKGKDVELRCDPISGHTALYWYRQSLGQGLEFLIYFQGNSAPDKSGLPSDRFSAERTGGSVSTLTIQRTQQEDSAVYLCASKGRGLETQYFGPGTRLLVL.

The chain combines TRBV28 with TRBJ1-5, with no clear D. Trimming took 8 bases from V and 7 from J, leaving 18 bases between them. This CDR3 is built from 14 residues. From germline, CDR1 is MDHEN and CDR2 SYDVKM. The CDR3 protein is CASELGGIRQPQHF. CDR3 nucleotide sequence: TGTGCCAGCGAACTCGGTGGTATAAGGCAGCCCCAGCATTTT.

On this clonotype itself: With only one base between it and a far larger clone, this is likely a read error. This chain joins TRBV10-3 and TRBJ2-7; possible D gene TRBD1, 5 bases. V shed 5 bases and J shed 0 bases, with 11 bases lying between them. The CDR3 is 14 amino acids. Germline CDR1 ENHRY, CDR2 SYGVKD. Written as DNA, the CDR3 is TGTGCCATCAGTTTTATACAGGCCTCCTACGAGCAGTACTTC. Translated, it gives CAISFIQASYEQYF.

The rearrangement links TRBV24-1 to TRBJ1-5; D perhaps matches TRBD1 (6 bases). V was trimmed by 9 bases and J by 1 base, leaving 6 bases between them. The V gene's germline CDR1 is KGHDR and CDR2 SFDVKD. This CDR3 spans 12 amino acids. As DNA, the CDR3 is TGTGCCACCGGACAGAGCAATCAGCCCCAGCATTTT. It is translated as CATGQSNQPQHF.

This clonotype was seen only a few times. The chain joins TRBV12-3 or TRBV12-4 to TRBJ1-4, with 9 bases that match TRBD1. Germline trimming cut 3 bases from V and 8 bases from J; bases unmatched to any gene: 4. This CDR3 comprises 14 residues. CDR3 nucleotides: TGTGCCAGCAGTTTGGGACAGGGCTCGGAAAAACTGTTTTTT. Amino acid sequence: CASSLGQGSEKLFF.

This clonotype was seen repeatedly, ten times or more. One end of the junction fails to match germline, which may point to a read error. CDR3 amino acids: CASSSGTGHTEAFF. CDR3 DNA: TGTGCCAGCAGCTCCGGGACAGGCCACACTGAAGCTTTCTTT. The J gene is TRBJ1-1, the V gene TRBV5-1, with TRBD1 identical over 8 bases. Per the germline V gene, CDR1 is SGHRS and CDR2 is YFSETQ. The CDR3 contains 14 residues.

This clonotype appeared many times. The chain is built from TRBV2 and TRBJ2-1, with a tentative D call TRBD2 (5 bases). Trimming shortened V by 7 bases and J by 3 bases, and 25 bases separated the two germline ends. The germline CDR1 and CDR2 sequences are SNHLY and FYNNEI. The CDR3 has 18 residues. CDR3 loop: CASIALRGSGKFYNEQFF. The CDR3 DNA reads TGTGCCAGCATCGCCCTACGGGGTTCCGGGAAGTTCTACAATGAGCAGTTCTTC.

This clonotype was picked up many times. V usage is TRBV18 and J usage is TRBJ2-3, with D uncertain. The CDR3 sequence is 15 residues long. The germline V and J ends were trimmed by 6 bases and 2 bases, with 15 bases remaining between them. Germline values: CDR1 KGHSH, CDR2 LQKENI. The CDR3 loop is CASSLTGDSTDTQYF. In DNA, the CDR3 is TGTGCCAGCTCCCTTACGGGTGATTCCACAGATACGCAGTATTTT.

This clonotype was seen at least ten times. The chain recombines TRBV5-1 with TRBJ2-7; 11 bases are shared with TRBD1. Germline trimming cut 6 bases from V and 3 bases from J; bases unmatched to any gene: 5. Germline CDR1 is SGHRS and CDR2 is YFSETQ. CDR3 length: 14 amino acids. The CDR3 loop reads CASTRGTGGYEQYF. The CDR3 DNA sequence: TGCGCCAGCACCAGAGGGACAGGGGGCTACGAGCAGTACTTC.

The sample holds a few counts of this clonotype. The chain is built from TRBV28 and TRBJ1-5, with 9 bases aligning to TRBD1. Germline lookup yields CDR1 MDHEN and CDR2 SYDVKM. There are 24 residues in the CDR3. Trimming at V came to 3 bases and at J to 2 bases, leaving 29 bases not matched to a gene. The CDR3 loop is CASSFLSNGPWELQGAAGNQPQHF. CDR3 in DNA: TGTGCCAGCAGTTTCCTTTCTAATGGCCCCTGGGAATTACAGGGGGCGGCGGGCAATCAGCCCCAGCATTTT.

Ten or more counts support this clonotype. The rearrangement links TRBV30 to TRBJ1-5, with D hard to call. Trimming pared 1 base from V and 9 bases from J, leaving 10 bases between. Germline V gene data show CDR1 as GTSNPN and CDR2 as SVGIG (reference sequence). The CDR3 totals 12 residues. The CDR3 loop reads CAWSEGMAPQHF. The CDR3 region has the DNA TGTGCCTGGAGTGAAGGGATGGCGCCCCAGCATTTT.

V is TRBV29-1 and J is TRBJ2-7; 10 positions agree with TRBD2. Trimming took 2 bases from V and 3 from J; bases not matched to a gene: 4. CDR1 and CDR2 (germline): SQVTM, ANQGSEA. This CDR3 is built from 14 residues. CDR3 in amino acids: CSVEWSSGSYEQYF. Here the CDR3 DNA reads TGCAGCGTTGAATGGTCTAGCGGGAGCTACGAGCAGTACTTC.

The chain couples TRBV6-1 to TRBJ2-5; no firm D call. Trimming left V 8 bases short and J 4 bases short, with 11 bases between. This CDR3 spans 12 amino acids. Germline loops: CDR1 MNHNS, CDR2 SASEGT. In DNA form, the CDR3 reads TGTGCCAGCGACGAAGTAGGAGAGACCCAGTACTTC. Translating it yields CASDEVGETQYF.

On this clonotype itself: Only one base separates this from a far larger clonotype, so it likely reflects a read error. The rearrangement joins TRBV11-3 to TRBJ2-3, with D perhaps TRBD1 (6 bases). The DNA end lines up better with TRBJ2-5; the J call may be wrong. The CDR3 has 15 amino acids. Germline values: CDR1 SGHNT, CDR2 YENEEA. The CDR3 is CASNQNPQGAETQYF. CDR3 sequence (DNA): TGTGCCAGCAACCAAAACCCACAGGGTGCGGAGACCCAGTACTTC.

In its sample, this clonotype was seen many times. The V gene is TRBV5-8, the J gene TRBJ2-7; possibly TRBD1 for D (5 bases). CDR3 size: 13 residues. Germline V gene lookup returns CDR1 SGHTS and CDR2 YDEGEE. Trimming pared 2 bases from V and 2 bases from J, leaving 8 bases between. CDR3 in DNA: TGTGCCAGCAGCTTCGACAGCCCCTACGAGCAGTACTTC. This translates into CASSFDSPYEQYF.

The chain recombines TRBV12-5 with TRBJ1-1; 7 nucleotides match TRBD1. CDR1 is LGHNT and CDR2 is FRNRAP in the germline V gene. The CDR3 has 14 residues. V lost 1 base, J lost 2 bases, and 1 base stayed unmatched. The CDR3 reads CASGLDRGNTEAFF. In DNA form, the CDR3 reads TGTGCTAGTGGTTTGGACAGGGGAAACACTGAAGCTTTCTTT. Filled out from reference TRBV12-5 and TRBJ1-1, the complete variable domain reads DARVTQTPRHKVTEMGQEVTMRCQPILGHNTVFWYRQTMMQGLELLAYFRNRAPLDDSGMPKDRFSAEMPDATLATLKIQPSEPRDSAVYFCASGLDRGNTEAFFGQGTRLTVV.

Comments on this clonotype: A single base separates this from a much larger clone, so it may be a read error. V gene TRBV13 combines with J gene TRBJ2-5; D is uncertain. The length of the CDR3 is 12 residues. The V gene's germline CDR1 is PRHDT and CDR2 FYEKMQ (reference sequence). CDR3 in amino acids: CASSLFQESQYF. CDR3 DNA: TGTGCCAGCAGCTTATTTCAAGAGAGCCAGTACTTC.

This clonotype was found a few times. The genes are TRBV10-1 and TRBJ2-2, with 8 bases fitting TRBD2. There are 15 residues in the CDR3. The V gene's germline CDR1 is WNHNN and CDR2 SYGVQD (reference sequence). The V segment lost 3 bases and the J segment 3 bases; nucleotides outside the gene matches: 3. The CDR3 nucleotides are TGCGCCAGCAGTGATGCGGGGGGATACACCGGGGAGCTGTTTTTT. It specifies CASSDAGGYTGELFF.

This clonotype was seen a handful of times. This may come from a read error, since a much larger clone is one base off. The chain has TRBV18 and TRBJ2-1; 9 nucleotides align to TRBD2. The germline gives CDR1 KGHSH, CDR2 LQKENI. There are 15 residues in the CDR3. Trimming removed 8 bases from V and 7 bases from J; junction bases left unmatched: 12. CDR3 DNA: TGTGCCAGCCACCGTGCGGGGGGGGGCCGGAATGAGCAGTTCTTC. Residues: CASHRAGGGRNEQFF.

There are many counts of this clonotype. The chain combines TRBV7-8 with TRBJ2-3; TRBD2 agrees at 11 bases. The CDR3 length is 17 residues. Trimming took 4 bases from V and 3 from J; bases not matched to a gene: 9. In germline, CDR1 is SGHVS, CDR2 FQNEAQ. CDR3 DNA sequence: TGTGCCAGCAGCTCGTACCGACTAGCGGGGAAAACAGATACGCAGTATTTT. Translating it yields CASSSYRLAGKTDTQYF.

This clonotype has just a few counts. Being one base from a much bigger clone, this may be a read error. The V and J genes are TRBV6-1 and TRBJ2-1; D may be TRBD1 (6 bases). Germline V gene sequence: CDR1 MNHNS, CDR2 SASEGT. CDR3 length: 15 residues. The CDR3 spells CVSSLRGEGYNEQFF. CDR3 bases: TGTGTCAGCAGCCTCAGGGGAGAGGGGTACAATGAGCAGTTCTTC.

This clonotype was picked up many times. The CDR3 loop reads CASCRGNPGEKLFF. The CDR3 nucleotides are TGTGCCAGCTGCAGAGGAAACCCGGGCGAAAAACTGTTTTTT. This sequence joins TRBV18 and TRBJ1-4; D not certain. The V and J ends lost 7 bases and 8 bases respectively, with 17 bases between them. Germline CDR1 reads KGHSH; CDR2 reads LQKENI. The CDR3 covers 14 residues.

This clonotype was seen a few times. The chain combines TRBV20-1 with TRBJ2-2; possible D gene TRBD1, 5 bases. Germline V gives CDR1 DFQATT, CDR2 SNEGSKA (reference sequence). The length of the CDR3 is 14 residues. Trimming took off 1 base at V and 4 bases at J, with 10 bases between the two ends. The chain's CDR3 is CSARVGQGTGELFF. Written as DNA, the CDR3 is TGCAGTGCTAGAGTCGGTCAGGGCACCGGGGAGCTGTTTTTT.

This clonotype has a count of ten or more. The chain joins TRBV5-5 to TRBJ2-1, with a possible D match to TRBD1 (6 bases). CDR1 is SGHKS and CDR2 is YYEKEE in the germline V gene (reference sequence). CDR3 size: 12 residues. V was trimmed by 5 bases and J by 9 bases, leaving 12 bases between them. CDR3 sequence: CASRAGVGEQFF. Here the CDR3 DNA reads TGTGCCAGCAGGGCAGGGGTAGGTGAGCAGTTCTTC.

This clonotype occurred a few times. The rearrangement uses TRBV5-1 and TRBJ2-7, with TRBD2 identical over 11 bases. This CDR3 spans 15 amino acids. Looked up from germline, CDR1 is SGHRS and CDR2 is YFSETQ. V lost 4 bases, J lost 4 bases, and 7 bases stayed unmatched. The CDR3 DNA reads as TGCGCCAGCAGCACCTTAGCGGGAGGGACATACGAGCAGTACTTC. Amino acid sequence: CASSTLAGGTYEQYF.

The chain links TRBV11-2 to TRBJ2-5, with 7 nucleotides matching TRBD2. Germline values: CDR1 SGHAT, CDR2 FQNNGV. Unmatched junction bases numbered 8, after V lost 4 bases and J lost 3 bases. There are 15 residues in the CDR3. The DNA for the CDR3 is TGTGCCAGCAGCTCGGGGCGAGCGGGAAAAGAGACCCAGTACTTC. Its translation is CASSSGRAGKETQYF.